The clone carrying this TCR beta chain showed up just a few times. Its matching antigen is unknown. The data originate from a study of T-cell memory formation after mild COVID-19. The 5'RACE method, run with constant-segment primers, produced TCR alpha and TCR beta cDNA libraries (carrying sample barcodes and UMIs). TCRdb reprocessed the 5' RACE reads via MiXCR and lists one record per CDR3 protein. The table has some 260,000 distinct CDR3 sequences, around 15% seen once. Study results and limitations: Whereas later expanders leaned CD4+, clones contracting day 15 to 85 showed a balanced CD4/CD8 makeup. Researchers could not confirm that second-wave clones peaking on day 37 targeted SARS-CoV-2. CD4+ clones that contracted lay mainly in CM and EM; CD8+ ones lay in EMRA.

Germline V gene lookup returns CDR1 MDHEN and CDR2 SYDVKM. This CDR3 contains 15 residues. V lost 5 bases to trimming and J lost 6 bases, with 18 bases between them. The J gene is TRBJ2-3, the V gene TRBV28; D possibly matches TRBD1 or TRBD2 (5 bases each). Sequencing was performed on PBMCs or a T cell subset sorted from them (not recorded which). The TCR comes from a man younger than 30 who had mild COVID-19 (a few samples of this study predate the infection). Cell type and time point are not known. The CDR3 loop reads CASSPPGRKGDTQYF. The CDR3 nucleotides are TGTGCCAGCAGTCCTCCGGGACGCAAGGGGGATACGCAGTATTTT.